The 25 T cell receptor beta chains in this list originate from one sample, sequenced in a study of prognosis after radiotherapy for stage I lung cancer. Two-round multiplex PCR, the amplification method, yielded TCR beta CDR3 from genomic DNA. Primers (each specific to one TRBV or TRBJ gene) were used in first-round PCR. From the multiplex PCR reads, TCRdb called clonotypes with MiXCR, one entry per CDR3 protein. The profile shows fewer than 20,000 distinct CDR3 sequences, 44% of them singletons. This specimen was PBMCs, taken before or after stereotactic body radiation therapy (not recorded which). All receptors derive from a donor of 50 years or more with non-small cell lung cancer.

The V gene is TRBV5-1, the J gene TRBJ1-4; 10 bases map to TRBD1. Germline V gene data show CDR1 as SGHRS and CDR2 as YFSETQ. The CDR3 has 14 amino acids. V was pared by 3 bases and J by 6 bases, with 2 bases of the junction left unmatched. The CDR3 loop reads CASSSTGGYEKLFF. In DNA, the CDR3 is TGCGCCAGCAGCTCGACAGGGGGCTATGAAAAACTGTTTTTT.

The chain recombines TRBV7-2 with TRBJ2-2, with TRBD2 matching 10 bases. Trimming at V came to 5 bases and at J to 3 bases, leaving 3 bases not matched to a gene. The CDR3 runs to 15 residues. Per germline, CDR1 SGHTA and CDR2 FQGNSA. DNA of the CDR3: TGTGCCAGCAGCCGGACTAGCGGAGACACCGGGGAGCTGTTTTTT. This encodes CASSRTSGDTGELFF.

J is TRBJ1-1 and V is TRBV7-9; 8 nucleotides agree with TRBD1. Losses at the gene ends were 7 bases for V and 5 bases for J; bases not matched to a gene: 9. The germline CDR1 and CDR2 sequences are SEHNR and FQNEAQ (reference sequence). The CDR3 extends over 14 amino acids. The CDR3: CASNFGQGRTEAFF. CDR3 sequence (DNA): TGTGCCAGCAACTTCGGACAGGGAAGAACTGAAGCTTTCTTT. Full variable domain (remainder filled in from reference TRBV7-9 and TRBJ1-1): DTGVSQNPRHKITKRGQNVTFRCDPISEHNRLYWYRQTLGQGPEFLTYFQNEAQLEKSRLLSDRFSAERPKGSFSTLEIQRTEQGDSAMYLCASNFGQGRTEAFFGQGTRLTVV.

This sequence joins TRBV6-1 and TRBJ1-1; D is possibly TRBD1 (5 bases). V lost 5 bases and J lost 11, with 18 bases in between. This CDR3 has 13 residues. CDR1 and CDR2 (germline): MNHNS, SASEGT. The CDR3 sequence is CASSPQGWGEAFF. The CDR3 DNA follows: TGTGCCAGCAGTCCGCAGGGATGGGGGGAGGCTTTCTTT.

Many counts were recorded for this clonotype. The chain couples TRBV7-9 to TRBJ1-3, with D unresolved. Deletions cut 5 bases from V and 5 bases from J, with 7 bases between. The CDR3 is 12 residues long. Per the germline V gene, CDR1 is SEHNR and CDR2 is FQNEAQ (reference sequence). The CDR3 region is CASSLGRNTIYF. In DNA form, the CDR3 reads TGTGCCAGCAGCCTGGGTAGAAACACCATATATTTT.

This clonotype was found once. The chain links TRBV28 to TRBJ2-7, with TRBD2 matching 9 bases. The CDR3 is 13 amino acids. V dropped 7 bases and J dropped 4; count of bases not matched to a gene: 5. Germline CDR1 reads MDHEN; CDR2 reads SYDVKM. This CDR3 reads CASNTAGGYEQYF. The CDR3 DNA is TGTGCCAGCAACACGGCGGGAGGGTACGAGCAGTACTTC.

The chain uses TRBV7-2 and TRBJ2-7; TRBD2 matches at 7 bases. The germline CDR1 and CDR2 sequences are SGHTA and FQGNSA. J lost 0 bases, V lost 1 base, and 6 bases had no gene match. CDR3 length: 16 amino acids. CDR3 loop: CASSLGQAGVSYEQYF. CDR3 coding DNA: TGTGCCAGCAGCTTAGGTCAGGCGGGAGTCTCCTACGAGCAGTACTTC.

The chain carries TRBV4-1 and TRBJ1-2, with D possibly being TRBD1 (5 bases). The CDR3 contains 14 residues. Trimming removed 0 bases at V and 7 bases at J, with 12 bases between. Germline values: CDR1 MGHRA, CDR2 YSYEKL. CDR3: CASSQDVGASGYTF. The DNA for the CDR3 is TGCGCCAGCAGCCAAGATGTAGGGGCCAGTGGCTACACCTTC.

This clonotype was observed many times. The chain employs TRBV3-1 and TRBJ1-5; tentative D call: TRBD1 (5 bases). CDR1 is LGHDT, CDR2 YNNKEL, per germline (reference sequence). CDR3 length equals 15 residues. Trimming stripped 3 bases from V and 7 bases from J, with 16 bases between. CDR3 in amino acids: CASSQSLSQGQPQHF. The CDR3 DNA reads TGTGCCAGCAGCCAGTCCCTAAGCCAGGGACAGCCCCAGCATTTT.

This clonotype was detected ten times or more. The V call is TRBV14, the J call TRBJ2-5; tentative D call: TRBD1 (6 bases). Germline CDR1 and CDR2: SGHDN and FVKESK. Trimming removed 2 bases at V and 5 bases at J, with 15 bases between. The CDR3 sequence is 15 residues long. CDR3: CASSQIQGFGETQYF. For the CDR3, the DNA is TGTGCCAGCAGCCAAATACAGGGTTTCGGCGAGACCCAGTACTTC. The full variable domain, in which reference TRBV14 and TRBJ2-5 provide the parts outside the CDR3, is EAGVTQFPSHSVIEKGQTVTLRCDPISGHDNLYWYRRVMGKEIKFLLHFVKESKQDESGMPNNRFLAERTGGTYSTLKVQPAELEDSGVYFCASSQIQGFGETQYFGPGTRLLVL.

In regard to this clonotype: It differs at one base from a far larger clone, so likely a read error. This sequence joins TRBV5-1 and TRBJ2-7; 7 positions agree with TRBD1. This CDR3 has 14 residues. Germline CDR1 SGHRS, CDR2 YFSETQ. CDR3: CASSLRQGTYEQYF. In DNA, the CDR3 is TGTGCCAGCAGCTTAAGACAGGGAACCTACGAGCAGTACTTC. The whole variable domain, remainder taken from reference TRBV5-1 and TRBJ2-7, is KAGVTQTPRYLIKTRGQQVTLSCSPISGHRSVSWYQQTPGQGLQFLFEYFSETQRNKGNFPGRFSGRQFSNSRSEMNVSTLELGDSALYLCASSLRQGTYEQYFGPGTRLTVT.

This clonotype was detected many times. The chain has TRBV3-1 and TRBJ2-7, with D possibly TRBD2 on 6 matching bases. The V gene lost 5 bases and the J gene lost 7 bases, with 15 bases spanning the gap. The CDR3 loop spans 13 amino acids. From germline, CDR1 is LGHDT and CDR2 YNNKEL (reference sequence). The DNA for the CDR3 is TGTGCCAGCAGCAATAGCGGTGGGGGAGAGCAGTACTTC. Its protein is CASSNSGGGEQYF.

In its sample, this clonotype ranks as medium-sized. The rearrangement links TRBV6-2 or TRBV6-3 to TRBJ1-4; 7 bases line up with TRBD1. The trim removed 5 bases at V and 8 bases at J, leaving 11 bases unmatched. The CDR3 extends over 15 amino acids. Looked up from germline, CDR1 is MNHEY and CDR2 is SVGEGT. CDR3 sequence: CASSEGGQGGEKLFF. CDR3 in DNA: TGTGCCAGCAGTGAAGGAGGGCAGGGGGGGGAAAAACTGTTTTTT.

This clonotype was seen many times. The genes are TRBV5-1 and TRBJ2-5; the match to TRBD1 covers 10 bases. From germline, CDR1 is SGHRS and CDR2 YFSETQ. This CDR3 is 15 amino acids long. Germline trimming cut 4 bases from V and 3 bases from J; bases unmatched to any gene: 6. The CDR3 protein is CASSVAGTGEETQYF. As DNA, the CDR3 is TGCGCCAGCAGCGTAGCCGGGACAGGGGAAGAGACCCAGTACTTC.

On this clonotype: One base separates it from a far larger clone, so it is likely a read error. The chain is built from TRBV6-9 and TRBJ2-5, with TRBD2 matching over 12 bases. CDR1 is MNHGY and CDR2 is SVAAGI in the germline V gene. V shed 3 bases and J 0 bases; nucleotides not matched to a gene: 14. The CDR3 length is 20 residues. The CDR3 coding sequence is TGTGCCAGCAGTTACACGCGGGCTAGCGGGAGGGCCGGGGACCAAGAGACCCAGTACTTC. Its translation is CASSYTRASGRAGDQETQYF.

As concerns this clonotype: One end of the junction is discordant with germline, which a read error may explain. The CDR3 reads CASSLGGNNQLQHF. The CDR3 DNA sequence: TGTGCCAGCAGTTTAGGGGGTAACAATCAGCTCCAGCATTTT. The chain employs TRBV12-3 or TRBV12-4 and TRBJ1-5; unclear D gene. The length of the CDR3 is 14 residues.

The rearrangement joins TRBV6-1 to TRBJ2-3; TRBD2 agrees at 7 bases. With V trimmed by 6 bases and J by 9 bases, 9 bases remained unmatched. The CDR3 is 13 amino acids. Looked up from germline, CDR1 is MNHNS and CDR2 is SASEGT. CDR3 in amino acids: CASRRGMKGTQYF. CDR3 nucleotide sequence: TGTGCCAGCAGGCGGGGGATGAAGGGAACGCAGTATTTT.

Note on this clonotype: A far larger clone is only one base removed, so a read error is likely. The chain carries TRBV6-1 and TRBJ2-3; D could derive from TRBD1 or TRBD2 (5 bases each). Per the germline V gene, CDR1 is MNHNS and CDR2 is SASEGT. This CDR3 contains 13 residues. The CDR3 region is CASSTGPTDTKYF. The CDR3 region has the DNA TGTGCCAGCAGTACGGGACCCACAGATACGAAGTATTTT.

This clonotype was observed at least ten times. This sequence joins TRBV7-6 and TRBJ2-5; D may correspond to TRBD1 or TRBD2 (6 bases each). Trimming removed 5 bases from V and 5 bases from J, with 15 bases in between. CDR1 is SGHVS and CDR2 is FNYEAQ in the germline V gene. The CDR3 runs 14 residues. The CDR3: CASSPVGGGETQYF. Here the CDR3 DNA reads TGTGCCAGCAGCCCCGTGGGGGGCGGGGAGACCCAGTACTTC.

This clonotype showed up just a few times. This may be a read error: a much more frequent sequence differs by one nucleotide. The J gene is TRBJ2-5, the V gene TRBV6-5; 11 bases match TRBD2. J was trimmed by 0 bases and V by 2 bases; bases with no gene match: 14. This CDR3 spans 20 amino acids. CDR1 and CDR2 from the germline V gene are MNHEY and SVGAGI. The CDR3 loop reads CASSYTWASGRSGDQETQYF. CDR3 DNA sequence: TGTGCCAGCAGTTACACGTGGGCTAGCGGGAGGTCCGGGGACCAAGAGACCCAGTACTTC.

This clonotype was counted ten times or more. This chain joins TRBV7-8 and TRBJ2-2; no definite D call. The CDR3 runs to 14 residues. Germline lookup yields CDR1 SGHVS and CDR2 FQNEAQ. The V end was cut by 2 bases, the J end by 6 bases, with 10 bases between. CDR3 coding DNA: TGTGCCAGCAGCTTATTTTTGGCCCCCGGGGAGCTGTTTTTT. This encodes CASSLFLAPGELFF. Looking up the rest from reference TRBV7-8 and TRBJ2-2 gives the full variable domain: GAGVSQSPRYKVAKRGQDVALRCDPISGHVSLFWYQQALGQGPEFLTYFQNEAQLDKSGLPSDRFFAERPEGSVSTLKIQRTQQEDSAVYLCASSLFLAPGELFFGEGSRLTVL.

The V call is TRBV12-3 or TRBV12-4, the J call TRBJ2-2, with a tentative D call TRBD2 (5 bases). The CDR3 covers 14 residues. The V end lost 4 bases, the J end lost 7 bases, and 13 bases lay between the germline ends. The CDR3 here is CASSSGSPNGELFF. DNA of the CDR3: TGTGCCAGCAGTTCGGGGAGCCCCAACGGGGAGCTGTTTTTT.

This chain uses TRBV7-3 with TRBJ2-2, with D perhaps being TRBD1 or TRBD2 (6 bases each). CDR1 is SGHTA, CDR2 FQGTGA, per germline. With 4 bases removed from V and 4 bases from J, the gap between germline ends came to 16 bases. This CDR3 comprises 16 residues. The CDR3 is CASSSIGGGSTGELFF. The CDR3 nucleotides read TGTGCCAGCAGCTCCATAGGAGGGGGGAGCACCGGGGAGCTGTTTTTT.

V gene TRBV20-1 combines with J gene TRBJ2-3; D may be TRBD2 (5 bases). V was cut by 5 bases and J by 1 base, with 16 bases left in between. Germline CDR1 DFQATT, CDR2 SNEGSKA (reference sequence). The CDR3 spans 15 residues. The CDR3 DNA reads as TGCAGTGCTCCAAGCCTAGCTCGGGGCACAGATACGCAGTATTTT. This sequence encodes CSAPSLARGTDTQYF.

This clonotype turned up a few times. This rearrangement joins TRBV7-2 to TRBJ1-1; D ambiguous. V was pared by 3 bases and J by 3 bases, with 2 bases between. Per the germline V gene, CDR1 is SGHTA and CDR2 is FQGNSA. CDR3 length equals 11 residues. In DNA form, the CDR3 reads TGTGCCAGCAGCTTTGACACTGAAGCTTTCTTT. Encoded protein: CASSFDTEAFF.